This entry features one T cell receptor (beta chain) sequence. This sample stems from a study of blood T cell repertoires in COVID-19. The CDR3 sequence is 17 residues long. From germline, CDR1 is SGHDT and CDR2 YYEEEE. Trimming cost V 1 base and J 2 bases, with 13 bases left between them. Authors' analysis steps: Using reference gene primer amplification, nucleated cell counts were estimated. Here immunoSEQ multiplex PCR was the method, and the copy in TCRdb shows in-frame clones only, minus some. V, J and clone size were drawn from that table, and D and trimming were deduced from the DNA. The sample shows 50,000 to 70,000 clones, around 82% of them seen only once.

This TCR derives from an elderly man with COVID-19, enrolled during active disease. V gene TRBV5-6 combines with J gene TRBJ2-6, with a weak D call TRBD1 (5 bases). Input material: peripheral blood. The CDR3 sequence: CASSLKARVAGANVLTF. The CDR3, as DNA: TGTGCCAGCAGCTTGAAGGCCAGGGTGGCTGGGGCCAACGTCCTGACTTTC.